This TCR beta chain was observed in a study of blood T cell repertoires in COVID-19. On the study more broadly: From the United States, Italy and Spain came samples of acute and convalescent COVID-19. From T cells, B-cell-depleted T cells, or PBMCs came the material, which was cDNA or gDNA.

The CDR3 has 13 amino acids. Germline V CDR1 and CDR2: WNHNN, SYGVQD (reference sequence). Trimming removed 0 bases from V and 3 bases from J, with 5 bases in between. Methods used by the authors: Quantification of nucleated cells was approximated via reference gene primer amplification. The repertoire was sequenced with immunoSEQ multiplex PCR; TCRdb's copy has only in-frame clones and lacks some. V, J and clone size are those of that table, while D and trimming were read from the DNA. The sample consists of fewer than 300,000 clones, more than 85% of them appearing once. The V and J genes are TRBV10-1 and TRBJ1-2; D unclear. The sample comprised peripheral blood. This receptor was obtained from a man aged 25 to 40 with acute or convalescent COVID-19. CDR3 sequence (DNA): TGCGCCAGCAGTGAGTCTGCGGACTATGGCTACACCTTC. It translates to CASSESADYGYTF.